This T cell receptor beta chain is from a study of T cell responses to AZD1222 COVID-19 vaccine. Profiling relied on immunoSEQ multiplex PCR, and the TCRdb table lists in-frame clones only, not all of them. The data hold tens of thousands of clones, with roughly 91% observed a single time. This clone was counted once. The CDR3 contains 15 residues. After removal of 11 bases from V and 5 bases from J, the junction contained 15 bases not matched to a gene. Germline CDR1 is ENHRY and CDR2 is SYGVKD. The chain carries TRBV10-3 and TRBJ2-5; 9 bases map to TRBD2. This TCR was sampled from an adult in good health. The material sequenced was peripheral blood, taken on day 0 of AZD1222 vaccination. This CDR3 is CAAKEASGNRETQYF. CDR3 DNA sequence: TGTGCCGCCAAGGAGGCTAGCGGGAACCGGGAGACCCAGTACTTC.